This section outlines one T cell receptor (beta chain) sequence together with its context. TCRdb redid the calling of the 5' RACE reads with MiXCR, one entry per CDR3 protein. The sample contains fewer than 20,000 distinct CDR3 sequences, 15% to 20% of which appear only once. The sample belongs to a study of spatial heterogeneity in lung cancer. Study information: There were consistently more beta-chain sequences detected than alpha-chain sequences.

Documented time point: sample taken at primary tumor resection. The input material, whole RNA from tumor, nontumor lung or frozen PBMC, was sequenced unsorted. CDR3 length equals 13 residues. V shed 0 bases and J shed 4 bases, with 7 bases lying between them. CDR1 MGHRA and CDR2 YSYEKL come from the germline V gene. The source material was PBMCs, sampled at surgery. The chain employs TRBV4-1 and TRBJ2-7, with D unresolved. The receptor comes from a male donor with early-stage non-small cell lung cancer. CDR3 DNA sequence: TGCGCCAGCAGCCAAGAAACAGCGTACGAGCAGTACTTC. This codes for CASSQETAYEQYF.